What follows describes a single T cell receptor (beta chain). This sample is drawn from a study of blood T cell repertoires in COVID-19. Study as a whole: Samples of COVID-19 (acute and convalescent) were obtained from the United States, Italy and Spain.

Cohort allocation depended upon clinical history that participants reported. The protocol was immunoSEQ multiplex PCR, while the TCRdb copy is restricted to in-frame clones and leaves out a portion. The data contain about 400,000 clones, 89% of them seen just once; the ten biggest clones take up approximately 1.5%. Material for sequencing was PBMCs or T cells enriched from blood (not recorded which). This clonotype was sampled from a woman in her thirties who had recovered from COVID-19.

CDR3 sequence reads: CATSRGTGGSYEQYF. As DNA, the CDR3 is TGTGCCACCAGCAGAGGGACAGGGGGATCCTACGAGCAGTACTTC. J is TRBJ2-7 and V is TRBV15; TRBD1 agrees at 10 bases. V gave up 1 base and J gave up 1 base; unmatched junction bases: 1. The germline V gene has CDR1 LNHNV and CDR2 YYDKDF (reference sequence). This CDR3 spans 15 amino acids.